Here is one T cell receptor (beta chain) with its context. V dropped 5 bases and J dropped 5; count of bases not matched to a gene: 8. CDR1 is SGHAT, CDR2 FQNNGV, per germline. The CDR3 sequence is 15 residues long. The data originate from a study of OX40 agonist ivuxolimab in advanced cancers. Libraries were prepared by immunoSEQ multiplex PCR; TCRdb keeps only in-frame clonotypes and omits some of them. The table has 90,000 or so clones, approximately 89% seen once. Here the sequenced sample was CD4+ or CD8+ T cells sorted from blood, taken in a trial of the OX40 agonist ivuxolimab. The chain carries TRBV11-2 and TRBJ2-1, with 8 bases lining up with TRBD1. This receptor was obtained from an adult with an advanced solid tumor such as melanoma, head and neck, liver or kidney cancer. CDR3 region: CASSPDRGKHNEQFF. CDR3 coding DNA: TGTGCCAGCAGCCCTGACAGGGGAAAGCACAATGAGCAGTTCTTC.